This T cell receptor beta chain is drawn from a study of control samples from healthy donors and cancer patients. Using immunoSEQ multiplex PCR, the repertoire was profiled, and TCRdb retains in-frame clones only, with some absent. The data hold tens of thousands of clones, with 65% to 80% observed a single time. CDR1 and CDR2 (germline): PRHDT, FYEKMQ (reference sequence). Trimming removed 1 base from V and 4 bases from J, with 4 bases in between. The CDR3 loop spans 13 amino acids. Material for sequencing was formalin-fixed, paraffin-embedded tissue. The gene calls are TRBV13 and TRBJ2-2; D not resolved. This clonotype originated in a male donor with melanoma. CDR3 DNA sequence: TGTGCCAGCAGCTTAGAAGGCACCGGGGAGCTGTTTTTT. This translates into CASSLEGTGELFF.